The 11 T cell receptor beta chains in this list originate from one sample, sequenced in a study of T-cell memory formation after mild COVID-19. TCRdb re-derived calls from the 5' RACE reads in MiXCR, one entry per CDR3 protein. The profile covers about 260,000 distinct CDR3 sequences, with roughly 17% appearing a single time and 22% taken by the ten largest. Sequencing was carried out using PBMCs or a T cell subset sorted from them (not recorded which). Receptors originate from a man between 18 and 35 years old who had mild COVID-19 (a few samples of this study predate the infection). Cell type and time point are not known.

This chain joins TRBV5-1 and TRBJ2-3; the match to TRBD1 covers 8 bases. Germline V lookup: CDR1 SGHRS, CDR2 YFSETQ. V lost 4 bases, J lost 4 bases, and 5 bases stayed unmatched. The CDR3 sequence is 14 residues long. As DNA, the CDR3 is TGCGCCAGCAGCCGTACAGGGGGACCAGATACGCAGTATTTT. Translating it yields CASSRTGGPDTQYF.

This sequence joins TRBV11-3 and TRBJ2-7, with 7 bases lining up with TRBD1. V trimming: 5 bases; J trimming: 4 bases; junction bases outside the gene matches: 8. Germline CDR1 and CDR2: SGHNT and YENEEA. The CDR3 covers 14 residues. The CDR3 spells CASSHGQVGYEQYV. CDR3 nucleotide sequence: TGTGCCAGCAGCCACGGACAGGTGGGATACGAGCAGTACGTC.

The chain employs TRBV7-6 and TRBJ1-2; 7 bases are shared with TRBD1. The CDR3 length is 13 residues. With V trimmed by 4 bases and J by 8 bases, 7 bases remained unmatched. Germline lookup yields CDR1 SGHVS and CDR2 FNYEAQ. The CDR3 protein is CASSYRGGSGYTF. The CDR3 DNA follows: TGTGCCAGCAGCTATAGAGGGGGCTCAGGCTACACCTTC.

This clonotype was picked up a small number of times. The chain carries TRBV15 and TRBJ2-1; possibly TRBD1 for D (6 bases). Germline CDR1 reads LNHNV; CDR2 reads YYDKDF (reference sequence). V gave up 1 base and J gave up 5 bases, with 12 bases separating them. The CDR3 has 15 amino acids. The CDR3 DNA reads TGTGCCACCAGCAGAGTCAGACAGGTGGACAATGAGCAGTTCTTC. Translation gives CATSRVRQVDNEQFF.

This rearrangement joins TRBV7-2 to TRBJ2-3, with D perhaps assigned TRBD1 or TRBD2 (6 bases each). This CDR3 is 16 amino acids long. Between the trimmed V and J ends, which lost 5 bases and 2 bases, there was a span of 17 bases. CDR1 SGHTA and CDR2 FQGNSA come from the germline V gene. The CDR3 coding sequence is TGTGCCAGCAGCCCGCCCATTGGGGGGCCCACAGATACGCAGTATTTT. The encoded protein is CASSPPIGGPTDTQYF.

The chain employs TRBV6-6 and TRBJ2-3; D is uncertain. V lost 0 bases to trimming and J lost 6 bases, with 7 bases between them. The germline gives CDR1 MNHNY, CDR2 SVGAGI (reference sequence). This CDR3 is 13 amino acids long. The CDR3 DNA follows: TGTGCCAGCAGTTACTCGAGGTGGGATACGCAGTATTTT. This codes for CASSYSRWDTQYF.

The table lists this clonotype with a few counts. The chain uses TRBV6-5 and TRBJ2-5; 8 bases fit TRBD2. CDR1 is MNHEY and CDR2 is SVGAGI in the germline V gene. Losses at the gene ends were 5 bases for V and 6 bases for J; bases not matched to a gene: 8. The CDR3 covers 14 residues. CDR3 DNA sequence: TGTGCCAGCAGTCAGATAGCGGGAAAAAAGACCCAGTACTTC. Translating gives CASSQIAGKKTQYF.

The genes are TRBV29-1 and TRBJ1-2; maybe TRBD1 (5 bases). The CDR3 extends over 12 amino acids. V was clipped by 6 bases and J by 5 bases, with 13 bases between them. Germline V CDR1 and CDR2: SQVTM, ANQGSEA. CDR3 amino acids: CSVGTEIYGYTF. In nucleotides, the CDR3 is TGCAGCGTCGGGACGGAAATTTATGGCTACACCTTC.

Only a few counts were recorded for this clonotype. The rearrangement links TRBV4-1 to TRBJ1-4; 12 nucleotides align to TRBD1. The V segment lost 4 bases and the J segment 4 bases; nucleotides outside the gene matches: 4. The germline V gene has CDR1 MGHRA and CDR2 YSYEKL. This CDR3 has 16 residues. CDR3 amino acids: CASSRGTGGLNEKLFF. Here the CDR3 DNA reads TGCGCCAGCAGCCGCGGGACAGGGGGCCTTAATGAAAAACTGTTTTTT.

The gene calls are TRBV4-3 and TRBJ1-2; 8 positions agree with TRBD1. The J segment lost 4 bases and the V segment lost 0 bases, leaving 13 bases of the junction unmatched. There are 18 residues in the CDR3. From germline, CDR1 is LGHNA and CDR2 YSLEER. In nucleotides, the CDR3 is TGCGCCAGCAGCCAAGATATCGTAGGACAGGGTGGAAGCTATGGCTACACCTTC. Translation gives CASSQDIVGQGGSYGYTF.

The J gene is TRBJ1-1, the V gene TRBV10-3; D not certain. The V gene's germline CDR1 is ENHRY and CDR2 SYGVKD. CDR3 length: 12 residues. Trimming shortened V by 5 bases and J by 1 base, and 5 bases separated the two germline ends. CDR3 protein: CAISRRNTEAFF. CDR3 coding DNA: TGTGCCATCAGTCGGAGGAACACTGAAGCTTTCTTT.